This paragraph covers one T cell receptor (beta chain) sequence. There are a few counts of this clone. Its recognized antigen is unknown. Base qualities were left out, and no much larger clone turns up one base away. Its CDR3 holds 14 amino acids, cysteine through phenylalanine. Only CDR3 DNA is held: 42 bases, read in frame from base 1. The junction shows trimming of 4 bases on V and 0 bases on J, and the gene matches do not reach 3 bases of it. The germline V gene (reference sequence) specifies SGHNT as CDR1 and YYREEE as CDR2. Library creation used the immunoSEQ multiplex PCR assay. TCRdb took over this immuneACCESS table, retaining in-frame rearrangements with V and J assigned. Such tables are incomplete; in checked studies, under half of the missing clones stem from an unresolved V gene, and the remainder is unexplained. This sample gives under 100,000 clones in total; 80% to 95% of them show up just once. The ten largest clones take up over 1.3% of the sample.

These data belong to a study of control samples from healthy donors and cancer patients (dated by TCRdb to about 2020). The source is a woman aged 25 to 45 in good health. In this chain, TRBV5-4 is recombined with TRBJ2-7; a stretch of 8 junction bases matches TRBD2. Sequencing was performed on blood. The DNA sequence is TGTGCCAGCAGCACTAGCGGCAGCTCCTACGAGCAGTACTTC. This translates into CASSTSGSSYEQYF.